The clone carrying this T cell receptor (beta chain) turned up a few times. The antigen remains unidentified. This record belongs to a study of identical twins. Findings and caveats of the study: Memory repertoires showed no such pattern, whereas abundant cord blood beta clonotypes carried fewer insertions.

The CDR3 runs 14 residues. From germline, CDR1 is MNHEY and CDR2 SMNVEV (reference sequence). V lost 3 bases, J lost 12 bases, and 7 bases stayed unmatched. TCRdb fed the 5' RACE reads into MiXCR, producing one record per CDR3 protein. This sample yields roughly 230,000 distinct CDR3 sequences, of which approximately 8.3% are seen a single time; less than 4% belongs to the top ten. These same data were also listed under a study on yellow fever vaccine responses in identical twins.

The sample taken for sequencing was CD8+ T cells sorted from blood. The chain recombines TRBV27 with TRBJ2-1; 11 bases are a match to TRBD2. This TCR was recovered from a woman under 30 in good health. CDR3 sequence reads: CASSFRGSGRGQFF. CDR3 coding DNA: TGTGCCAGCAGTTTTCGGGGTAGCGGGAGGGGGCAGTTCTTC.